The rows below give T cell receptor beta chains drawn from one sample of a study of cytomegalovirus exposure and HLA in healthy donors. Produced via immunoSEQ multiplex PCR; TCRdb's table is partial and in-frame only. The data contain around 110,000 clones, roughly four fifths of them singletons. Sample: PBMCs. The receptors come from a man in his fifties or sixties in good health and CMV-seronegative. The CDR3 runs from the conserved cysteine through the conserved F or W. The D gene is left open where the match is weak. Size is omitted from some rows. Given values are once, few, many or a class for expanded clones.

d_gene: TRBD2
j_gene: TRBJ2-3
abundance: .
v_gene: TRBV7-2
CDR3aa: CASSFSGAASTDTQYF
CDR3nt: TGTGCCAGCAGTTTTAGCGGGGCGGCAAGCACAGATACGCAGTATTTT

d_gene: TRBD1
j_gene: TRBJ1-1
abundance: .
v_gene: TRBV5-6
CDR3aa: CASSPRGPATEAFF
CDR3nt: TGTGCCAGCAGCCCCAGGGGGCCGGCCACTGAAGCTTTCTTT

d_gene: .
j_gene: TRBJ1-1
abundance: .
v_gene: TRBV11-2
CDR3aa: CASSLSGDTEAFF
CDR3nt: TGTGCCAGCAGCTTGTCAGGGGACACTGAAGCTTTCTTT

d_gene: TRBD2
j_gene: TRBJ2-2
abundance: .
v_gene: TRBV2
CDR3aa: CATRAGGRYGELFF
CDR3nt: TGTGCCACTCGAGCGGGGGGGCGGTACGGGGAGCTGTTTTTT

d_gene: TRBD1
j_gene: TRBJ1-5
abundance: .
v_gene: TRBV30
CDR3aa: CAWSPPGQGVHQPQHF
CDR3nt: TGTGCCTGGAGCCCACCGGGACAGGGAGTCCATCAGCCCCAGCATTTT

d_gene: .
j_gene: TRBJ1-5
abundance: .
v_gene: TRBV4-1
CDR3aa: CASSQETGQNQPQHF
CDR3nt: TGCGCCAGCAGCCAAGAAACAGGGCAAAATCAGCCCCAGCATTTT

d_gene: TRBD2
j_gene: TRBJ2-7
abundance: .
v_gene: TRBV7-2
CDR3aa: CASSLIAGGGLGEQYF
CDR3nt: TGTGCCAGCAGCCTTATAGCGGGGGGCGGGTTGGGTGAGCAGTACTTC

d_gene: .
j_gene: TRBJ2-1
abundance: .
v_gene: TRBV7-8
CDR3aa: CASSSPRQLNNEQFF
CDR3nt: TGTGCCAGCAGCTCTCCGAGGCAGCTAAACAATGAGCAGTTCTTC

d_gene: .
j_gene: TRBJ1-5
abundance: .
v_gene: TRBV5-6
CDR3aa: CASSRTGNQPQHF
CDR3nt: TGTGCCAGCAGCCGGACTGGGAATCAGCCCCAGCATTTT

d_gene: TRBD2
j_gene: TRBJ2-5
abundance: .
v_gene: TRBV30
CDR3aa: CAWIGGGKQETQYF
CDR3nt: TGTGCCTGGATCGGCGGGGGGAAGCAAGAGACCCAGTACTTC

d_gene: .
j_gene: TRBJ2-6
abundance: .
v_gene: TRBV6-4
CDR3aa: CASSPGQSSGANVLTF
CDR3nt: TGTGCCAGCAGCCCGGGACAAAGTTCTGGGGCCAACGTCCTGACTTTC

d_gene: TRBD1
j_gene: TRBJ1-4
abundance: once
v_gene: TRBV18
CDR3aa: CASSPGQGNEKLFF
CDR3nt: TGTGCCAGCTCTCCGGGACAGGGGAATGAAAAACTGTTTTTT

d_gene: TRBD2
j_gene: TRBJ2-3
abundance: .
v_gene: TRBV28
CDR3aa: CASGLAGADTQYF
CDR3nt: TGTGCCAGCGGACTAGCGGGGGCGGATACGCAGTATTTT

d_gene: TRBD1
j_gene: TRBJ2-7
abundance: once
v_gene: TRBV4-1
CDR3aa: CASSHQRTGTYEQYF
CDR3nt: TGCGCCAGCAGCCATCAAAGGACAGGGACCTACGAGCAGTACTTC